The 6 T cell receptor beta chains below were found in one sample sequenced in a study of T cell responses to AZD1222 COVID-19 vaccine. The data were produced by immunoSEQ multiplex PCR, yet TCRdb's version contains in-frame clones alone and is incomplete. Of 120,000 to 150,000 clones in the sample, around 89% are singletons; the top ten hold around 5%. The sequenced sample was peripheral blood, obtained on day 0 of AZD1222 vaccination. The receptors here all came from an adult in good health.

This chain joins TRBV11-2 and TRBJ1-2; D uncertain. CDR1 is SGHAT and CDR2 is FQNNGV in the germline V gene. The CDR3 is made up of 15 amino acids. Trimming took off 5 bases at V and 0 bases at J, with 13 bases between the two ends. The CDR3 reads CASSPDLLANYGYTF. The CDR3 region has the DNA TGTGCCAGCAGCCCCGACCTACTAGCTAACTATGGCTACACCTTC.

The DNA of the CDR3 is TGTGCCAGCAGCCTCGGGTGGGGAACAACTAATGAAAAACTGTTTTTT. This gives the protein CASSLGWGTTNEKLFF. The chain links TRBV7-6 to TRBJ1-4; no clear D. Germline-derived CDR1 and CDR2 are SGHVS and FNYEAQ. Trimming shortened V by 5 bases and J by 0 bases, and 13 bases separated the two germline ends. The CDR3 runs 16 residues.

The chain is built from TRBV5-5 and TRBJ1-4; 8 bases map to TRBD1. Germline assignment: CDR1 SGHKS and CDR2 YYEKEE (reference sequence). This CDR3 spans 15 amino acids. The V and J ends lost 3 bases and 0 bases, in that order; junction bases with no gene match: 1. The chain's CDR3 is CASSWTGSTNEKLFF. The CDR3 DNA reads TGTGCCAGCAGCTGGACAGGGTCAACTAATGAAAAACTGTTTTTT.

The CDR3 bases are TGTGCCAGCAGCTATCGGACAGGGGGATTTGGCTACACCTTC. Protein sequence: CASSYRTGGFGYTF. The V call is TRBV5-4, the J call TRBJ1-2; 10 bases are a match to TRBD1. Germline V CDR1 and CDR2: SGHNT, YYREEE (reference sequence). CDR3 length equals 14 residues. V gave up 3 bases and J gave up 7 bases; unmatched junction bases: 6.

The CDR3 DNA is TGTGCCAGCAGTTACCCTGCAGGGCACGACACTGAAGCTTTCTTT. It encodes CASSYPAGHDTEAFF. This sequence joins TRBV28 and TRBJ1-1; the D gene is possibly TRBD1 (5 bases). Germline assignment: CDR1 MDHEN and CDR2 SYDVKM. CDR3 length equals 15 residues. The V end was cut by 4 bases, the J end by 3 bases, with 15 bases between.

The rearrangement uses TRBV18 and TRBJ1-2; TRBD1 matches 9 bases. Germline V lookup: CDR1 KGHSH, CDR2 LQKENI. The CDR3 extends over 15 amino acids. V lost 4 bases to trimming and J lost 3 bases; unmatched junction nucleotides: 6. The CDR3 loop reads CASSLGQGYDYGYTF. In DNA form, the CDR3 reads TGTGCCAGCTCACTTGGACAGGGGTATGACTATGGCTACACCTTC.